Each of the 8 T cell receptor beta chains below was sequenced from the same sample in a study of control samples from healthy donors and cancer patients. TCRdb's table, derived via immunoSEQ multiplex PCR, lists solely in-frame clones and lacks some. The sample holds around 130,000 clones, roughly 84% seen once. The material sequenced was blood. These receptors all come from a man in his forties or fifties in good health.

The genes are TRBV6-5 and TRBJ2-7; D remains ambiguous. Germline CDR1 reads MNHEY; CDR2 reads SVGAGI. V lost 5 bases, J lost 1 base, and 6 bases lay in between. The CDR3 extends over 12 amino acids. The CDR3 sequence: CASSPPSYEQYF. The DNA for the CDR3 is TGTGCCAGCAGTCCCCCGTCCTACGAGCAGTACTTC.

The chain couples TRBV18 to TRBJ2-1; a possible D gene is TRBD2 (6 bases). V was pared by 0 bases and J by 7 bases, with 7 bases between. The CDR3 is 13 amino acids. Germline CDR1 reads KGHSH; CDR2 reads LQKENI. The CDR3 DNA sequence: TGTGCCAGCTCACCACCGGGGGGTAATGAGCAGTTCTTC. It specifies CASSPPGGNEQFF.

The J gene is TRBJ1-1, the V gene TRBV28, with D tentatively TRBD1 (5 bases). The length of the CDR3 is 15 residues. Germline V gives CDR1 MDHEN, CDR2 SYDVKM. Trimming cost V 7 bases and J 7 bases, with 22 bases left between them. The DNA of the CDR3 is TGTGCCAGCACCACCCTCCACGAGGGGCAGGTTGAAGCTTTCTTT. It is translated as CASTTLHEGQVEAFF. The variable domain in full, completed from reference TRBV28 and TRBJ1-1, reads DVKVTQSSRYLVKRTGEKVFLECVQDMDHENMFWYRQDPGLGLRLIYFSYDVKMKEKGDIPEGYSVSREKKERFSLILESASTNQTSMYLCASTTLHEGQVEAFFGQGTRLTVV.

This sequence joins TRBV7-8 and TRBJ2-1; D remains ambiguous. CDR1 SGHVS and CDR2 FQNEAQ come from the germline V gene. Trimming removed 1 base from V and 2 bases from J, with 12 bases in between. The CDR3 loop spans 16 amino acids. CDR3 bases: TGTGCCAGCAGCTTAGAATACAGAGCGACCTACAATGAGCAGTTCTTC. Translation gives CASSLEYRATYNEQFF.

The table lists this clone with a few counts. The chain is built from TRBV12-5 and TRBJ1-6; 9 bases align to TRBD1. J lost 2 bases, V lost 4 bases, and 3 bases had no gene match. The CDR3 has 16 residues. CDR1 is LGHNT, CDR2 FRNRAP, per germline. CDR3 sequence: CASGSGQGTYNSPLHF. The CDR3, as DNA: TGTGCTAGTGGTTCGGGACAGGGAACCTATAATTCACCCCTCCACTTT.

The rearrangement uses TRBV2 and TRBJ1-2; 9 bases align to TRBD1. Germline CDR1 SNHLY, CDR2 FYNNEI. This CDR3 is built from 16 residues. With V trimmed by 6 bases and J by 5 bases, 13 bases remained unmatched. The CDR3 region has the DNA TGTGCCAGCAGGGGAACGTTGACAGGGGGTTCTTATGGCTACACCTTC. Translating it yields CASRGTLTGGSYGYTF.

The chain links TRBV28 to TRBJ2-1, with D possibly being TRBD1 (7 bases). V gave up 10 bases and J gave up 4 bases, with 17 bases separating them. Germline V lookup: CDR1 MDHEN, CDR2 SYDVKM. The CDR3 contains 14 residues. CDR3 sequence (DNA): TGTGCCACGGGGGCGACAGGGAGTTACAATGAGCAGTTCTTC. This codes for CATGATGSYNEQFF.

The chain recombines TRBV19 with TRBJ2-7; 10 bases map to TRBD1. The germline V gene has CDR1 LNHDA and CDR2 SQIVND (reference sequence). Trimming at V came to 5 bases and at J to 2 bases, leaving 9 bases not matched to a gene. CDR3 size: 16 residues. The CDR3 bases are TGTGCCAGTAGTGCCGACAGGGGGCGCGTCCCCTACGAGCAGTACTTC. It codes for CASSADRGRVPYEQYF.